This paragraph covers one T cell receptor beta chain sequence. What it recognizes is unknown. One end of the junction varies from germline; a read error may be responsible. These data come from a study of identical twins. TCRdb analysed the 5' RACE reads with MiXCR anew, one entry per CDR3 protein. The sample contains 1,800,000 or so distinct CDR3 sequences, about 31% of which appear only once. Per the germline V gene, CDR1 is MNHNS and CDR2 is SASEGT. The CDR3 extends over 14 amino acids. Findings and caveats of the study: Carriage of fewer insertions was seen in abundant cord blood beta clonotypes, whereas memory repertoires showed none. Invariant MAIT and iNKT cells are populations that could partly confound zero-insertion analyses.

This clonotype was sampled from a newborn girl in good health. Sequencing was carried out using cord blood. The chain carries TRBV6-1 and TRBJ1-1, with D possibly being TRBD1 (5 bases). CDR3 in amino acids: CASRKIRQNTEVFF. Here the CDR3 DNA reads TGTGCCAGCAGGAAAATTCGACAGAACACTGAAGTTTTCTTT.